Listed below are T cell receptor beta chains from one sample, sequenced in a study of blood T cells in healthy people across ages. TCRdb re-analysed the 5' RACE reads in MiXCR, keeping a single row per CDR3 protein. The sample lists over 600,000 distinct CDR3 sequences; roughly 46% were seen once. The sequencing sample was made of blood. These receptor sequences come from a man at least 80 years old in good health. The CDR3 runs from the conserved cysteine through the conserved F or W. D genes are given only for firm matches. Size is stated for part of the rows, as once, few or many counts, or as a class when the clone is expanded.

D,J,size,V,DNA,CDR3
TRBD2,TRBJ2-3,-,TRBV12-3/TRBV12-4,TGTGCCAGCAGTTCCCAATCCCCGGGACTAGCGGGCCGCACAGATACGCAGTATTTT,CASSSQSPGLAGRTDTQYF
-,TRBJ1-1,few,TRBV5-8,TGTGCCAGCAGCGTGGGGGCAGGGGAGGCTGAAGCTTTCTTT,CASSVGAGEAEAFF
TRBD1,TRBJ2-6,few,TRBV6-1,TGTGCCAGCAGTGCGGGACAGGGAAGGCCTGGGGCCAACGTCCTGACTTTC,CASSAGQGRPGANVLTF
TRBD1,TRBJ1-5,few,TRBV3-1,TGTGCCAGCAGCCAGGACAGGAACAATCAGCCCCAGCATTTT,CASSQDRNNQPQHF
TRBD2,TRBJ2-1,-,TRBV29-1,TGCAGCGTTCGACTAGCTAACTACAATGAGCAGTTCTTC,CSVRLANYNEQFF
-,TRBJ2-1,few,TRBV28,TGTGCCAGCAGTTTATCTGGAGTCGTCTCCTACAATGAGCAGTTCTTC,CASSLSGVVSYNEQFF
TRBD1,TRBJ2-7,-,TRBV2,TGTGCCAGCAGTCAGGACAGGAGCTACGAGCAGTACTTC,CASSQDRSYEQYF
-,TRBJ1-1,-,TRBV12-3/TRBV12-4,TGTGCCAGCAGAACAACCGGGACGGTGAACACTGAAGCTTTCTTT,CASRTTGTVNTEAFF
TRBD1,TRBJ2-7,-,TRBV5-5,TGTGCCAGCAGCCCCGGGACAGGATCCCCTCGGTCCTACAATGAGCAGTACTTC,CASSPGTGSPRSYNEQYF
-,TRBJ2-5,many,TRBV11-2,TGTGCCAGCAGCGTCGACAGTTGGGAGACCCAGTACTTC,CASSVDSWETQYF
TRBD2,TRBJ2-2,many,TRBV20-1,TGCAGTGTTTCACTAGCGGGAACGAACACCGGGGAGCTGTTTTTT,CSVSLAGTNTGELFF
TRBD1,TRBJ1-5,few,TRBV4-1,TGCGCCAGCAGCCAAGATAGGGGACAGGGTCGACAGCCCCAGCATTTT,CASSQDRGQGRQPQHF
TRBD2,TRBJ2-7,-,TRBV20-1,TGCAGTGCGAAGACTAGCGGGACCCACGAGCAGTACTTC,CSAKTSGTHEQYF
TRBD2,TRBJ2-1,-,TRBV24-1,TGTGCCACCAGAGTAGCGTCGGGGGGTGAGCAGTTCTTC,CATRVASGGEQFF
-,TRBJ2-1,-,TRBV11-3,TGTGCCAGTAGCCGAGGGATTAACAATGAGCAGTTCTTC,CASSRGINNEQFF
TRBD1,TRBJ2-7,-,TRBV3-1,TGTGCCAGCAGCAACCATCGGACAGGACCCACGGGCGAGCAGTACTTC,CASSNHRTGPTGEQYF
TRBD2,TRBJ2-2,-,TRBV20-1,TGCAGTGCTCTGACGGGACTAGCGGGAGTCCCCGGGGAGCTGTTTTTT,CSALTGLAGVPGELFF
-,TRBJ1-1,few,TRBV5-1,TGCGCCAGCAGCTTGGATTCGGCAATGAACACTGAAGCTTTCTTT,CASSLDSAMNTEAFF
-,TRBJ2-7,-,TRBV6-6,TGTGCCAGCGGACTAACTGGGGGGTCCTACGAGCAGTACTTC,CASGLTGGSYEQYF
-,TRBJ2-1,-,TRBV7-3,TGTGCCAGCAGCTCCAGCGGAGCCAACAACGATGAGCAGTTCTTC,CASSSSGANNDEQFF
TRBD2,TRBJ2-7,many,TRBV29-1,TGCAGCGGGGGACTAGCGGGAGGAGAGCAGTACTTC,CSGGLAGGEQYF
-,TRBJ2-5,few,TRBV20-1,TGCAGTGCTAGTGCTTCGGACGGCGCAGGAGAGACCCAGTACTTC,CSASASDGAGETQYF
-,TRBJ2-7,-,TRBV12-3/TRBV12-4,TGTGCCAGCACCCAAAGAGGGGCCCACGAGCAGTACTTC,CASTQRGAHEQYF
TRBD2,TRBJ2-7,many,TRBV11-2,TGTGCCAGCAGCCCCCTGGGGCTAGCGGGAAAAACGGACGCGGTTGGCTACGAGCAGTACTTC,CASSPLGLAGKTDAVGYEQYF
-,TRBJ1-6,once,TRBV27,TGTGCCAGCAGGGGGGATATGGATTCACCCCTCCACTTT,CASRGDMDSPLHF
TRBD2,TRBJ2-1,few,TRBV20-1,TGCAGTGCTGCCCCACTAGCGGGAGGGTACAATGAGCAGTTCTTC,CSAAPLAGGYNEQFF
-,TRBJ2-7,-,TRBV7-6,TGTGCCAGCAGCTTCCCGGCAGTACGCTCCTACGAGCAGTACTTC,CASSFPAVRSYEQYF
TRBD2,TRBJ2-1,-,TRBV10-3,TGTGCCATCAGTGACCCAGGACTAGAGTACAATGAGCAGTTCTTC,CAISDPGLEYNEQFF
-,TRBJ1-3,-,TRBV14,TGTGCCAGCAGCTCTCGGGGGAGTGGAAACACCATATATTTT,CASSSRGSGNTIYF
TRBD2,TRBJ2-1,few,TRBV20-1,TGCAGTGCCAAAAACGCCGGTGCGGGAGCGGTGCGGAATGAGCAGTTCTTC,CSAKNAGAGAVRNEQFF
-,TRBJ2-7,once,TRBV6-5,TGTGCCAGCAGCCTCCCCCGGGACGGGAAGACCTACGAGCAGTACTTC,CASSLPRDGKTYEQYF
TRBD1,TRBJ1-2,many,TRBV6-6,TGTGCCAGCAGTTACTCGGGACAGGGAACGACGGACACCTTC,CASSYSGQGTTDTF
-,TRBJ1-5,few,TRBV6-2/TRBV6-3,TGTGCCAGCAGTGGGGGATCCTATAGCAATCAGCCCCAGCATTTT,CASSGGSYSNQPQHF
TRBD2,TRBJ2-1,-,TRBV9,TGTGCCTGCAGCGGTGGCCTAGCGGGAGACTATACCTACAATGAGCAGTTCTTC,CACSGGLAGDYTYNEQFF
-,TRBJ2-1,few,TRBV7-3,TGTGCCAGCAGCTTATCTGCGGGGTTAAACAATGAGCAGTTCTTC,CASSLSAGLNNEQFF
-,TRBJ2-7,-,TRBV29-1,TGCAGCGTTACTGACCCTCCCCACAATGAGCAGTACTTC,CSVTDPPHNEQYF
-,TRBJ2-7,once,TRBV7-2,TGTGCCAGCAGCACCCGGGGACCTATTTCCTACGGGCAGTACTTC,CASSTRGPISYGQYF
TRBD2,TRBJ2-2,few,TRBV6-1,TGTGCCAGCCTGAAAAGGGACTACCTGGCCGGGGAGCTGTTTTTT,CASLKRDYLAGELFF
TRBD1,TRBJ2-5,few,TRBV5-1,TGCGCCAGCAGCTTGTCCAGGGGGAGTCAAGAGACCCAGTACTTC,CASSLSRGSQETQYF
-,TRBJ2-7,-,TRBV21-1,TGTGCCAGCAGGCCTCTCTACGAGCAGTACTTC,CASRPLYEQYF
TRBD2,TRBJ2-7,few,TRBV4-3,TGCGCCAGCAGCCAAGACGCCGCGGGAGGATCCTACGAGCAGTACTTC,CASSQDAAGGSYEQYF
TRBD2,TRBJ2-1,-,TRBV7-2,TGTGCCAGCAGCCTCAGGACTAGTGGCCCTAATGAGCAGTTCTTC,CASSLRTSGPNEQFF
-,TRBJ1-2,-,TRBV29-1,TGCAGCGTCACCACAGGGCCCCCACTTTATGGCTACACCTTC,CSVTTGPPLYGYTF
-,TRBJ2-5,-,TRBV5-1,TGCGCCAGCAGCTTGGACGGGACCTACAGTGAGCAGTACTTC,CASSLDGTYSEQYF
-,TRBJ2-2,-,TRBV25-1,TGTGCTGTGGAAAGAGAGGGTACCGGGGAGCTGTTTTTT,CAVEREGTGELFF
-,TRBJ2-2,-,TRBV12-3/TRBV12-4,TGTGCCAGCAGTCGAGGTCGAGGGGGAAACACCGGGGAGCTGTTTTTT,CASSRGRGGNTGELFF
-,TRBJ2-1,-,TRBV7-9,TGTGCCAGCAGCTTAGGGGGATCAAGGCATGAGCAGTTCTTC,CASSLGGSRHEQFF
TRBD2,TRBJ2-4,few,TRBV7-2,TGTGCCAGCAGCTCTCGACTAGCGGAGAAAAACATTCAGTACTTC,CASSSRLAEKNIQYF
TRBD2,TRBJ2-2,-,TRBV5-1,TGCGCCAGCAGCGGGGGACTAGCGGGAGGAAACACCGGGGAGCTGTTTTTT,CASSGGLAGGNTGELFF
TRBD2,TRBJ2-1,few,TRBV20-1,TGCAGTGCTAGAGATCCTCTAGCGGGAGGAATCAACAATGAGCAGTTCTTC,CSARDPLAGGINNEQFF
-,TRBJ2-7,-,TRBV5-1,TGCGCCAGCAGCTTGGGCGGGAATGCCTACAATGAGCAGTACTTC,CASSLGGNAYNEQYF
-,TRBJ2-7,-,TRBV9,TGTGCCAGCAGCGGGGCAGGGAAGTACGAGCAGTACTTC,CASSGAGKYEQYF
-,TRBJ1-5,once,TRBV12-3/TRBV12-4,TGTGCCAGCAGTTTTAGGGGGGCCAATCAGCCCCAGCATTTT,CASSFRGANQPQHF